This is a list of T cell receptor beta chains from one sample in a study of cytomegalovirus exposure and HLA in healthy donors. The method was immunoSEQ multiplex PCR; TCRdb's version includes in-frame clones alone and lacks a portion of them. The table lists about 160,000 clones, about three quarters of them singletons, with around 2.4% in the top ten. Sequencing was carried out using PBMCs. Receptor source: a female donor in good health and CMV-seronegative. Each CDR3 is given with its conserved first and last residue. Each record gives: CDR3 protein, CDR3 DNA, D gene, J gene, V gene, clone size. A D gene is named only where the DNA matches it firmly. The size field is filled for only some rows; it gives once, few, many or a size class.

CDR3aa: CASSQGGRGTYNEQFF; CDR3nt: TGTGCCAGCAGCCAAGGCGGGAGAGGGACCTACAATGAGCAGTTCTTC; d_gene: TRBD2; j_gene: TRBJ2-1; v_gene: TRBV4-2; abundance: few
CDR3aa: CASSPGLAAETQYF; CDR3nt: TGTGCCAGCAGCCCAGGACTAGCTGCGGAGACCCAGTACTTC; d_gene: TRBD2; j_gene: TRBJ2-5; v_gene: TRBV7-9; abundance: .
CDR3aa: CASSIEARRRAGELFF; CDR3nt: TGTGCCAGTAGTATAGAGGCTCGGAGAAGAGCCGGGGAGCTGTTTTTT; d_gene: .; j_gene: TRBJ2-2; v_gene: TRBV19; abundance: .
CDR3aa: CASSYGQGGDQPQHF; CDR3nt: TGTGCCAGCAGTTACGGGCAGGGAGGGGATCAGCCCCAGCATTTT; d_gene: .; j_gene: TRBJ1-5; v_gene: TRBV6-5; abundance: few
CDR3aa: CASSPGTSAGEQFF; CDR3nt: TGTGCCAGCAGTCCCGGGACTAGCGCAGGTGAGCAGTTCTTC; d_gene: TRBD2; j_gene: TRBJ2-1; v_gene: TRBV6-5; abundance: few
CDR3aa: CASSQETSSDTQYF; CDR3nt: TGCGCCAGCAGCCAGGAAACTAGCTCAGATACGCAGTATTTT; d_gene: .; j_gene: TRBJ2-3; v_gene: TRBV4-3; abundance: .
CDR3aa: CASNPAGGNQPQHF; CDR3nt: TGTGCCAGCAATCCGGCCGGGGGCAATCAGCCCCAGCATTTT; d_gene: .; j_gene: TRBJ1-5; v_gene: TRBV7-2; abundance: .
CDR3aa: CAISESGGSNNEQFF; CDR3nt: TGTGCCATCAGTGAGTCGGGCGGGAGCAACAATGAGCAGTTCTTC; d_gene: TRBD2; j_gene: TRBJ2-1; v_gene: TRBV10-3; abundance: .
CDR3aa: CASSDPGQPYYGYTF; CDR3nt: TGTGCCAGCAGTGACCCGGGACAGCCGTACTATGGCTACACCTTC; d_gene: TRBD1; j_gene: TRBJ1-2; v_gene: TRBV2; abundance: .
CDR3aa: CASSRTDTQYF; CDR3nt: TGTGCCAGCAGCCGGACAGATACGCAGTATTTT; d_gene: .; j_gene: TRBJ2-3; v_gene: TRBV7-2; abundance: .
CDR3aa: CASSLPRLAGALLYNEQFF; CDR3nt: TGTGCCAGCAGCCTCCCCCGCCTAGCGGGGGCCCTCCTTTACAATGAGCAGTTCTTC; d_gene: TRBD2; j_gene: TRBJ2-1; v_gene: TRBV7-9; abundance: .
CDR3aa: CASSPLTGQLAGGRGETQYF; CDR3nt: TGTGCCAGCTCACCCCTGACAGGGCAACTAGCGGGAGGGCGTGGAGAGACCCAGTACTTC; d_gene: TRBD2; j_gene: TRBJ2-5; v_gene: TRBV18; abundance: .
CDR3aa: CASSGGWGQGSGNTIYF; CDR3nt: TGCGCCAGCAGCGGAGGCTGGGGACAGGGATCTGGAAACACCATATATTTT; d_gene: TRBD1; j_gene: TRBJ1-3; v_gene: TRBV5-1; abundance: .
CDR3aa: CASSVRDTASPLHF; CDR3nt: TGTGCCAGCAGCGTACGAGACACAGCTTCACCCCTCCACTTT; d_gene: .; j_gene: TRBJ1-6; v_gene: TRBV9; abundance: .
CDR3aa: CASSPDRQETQYF; CDR3nt: TGTGCCAGCTCACCAGACAGACAAGAGACCCAGTACTTC; d_gene: .; j_gene: TRBJ2-5; v_gene: TRBV18; abundance: .
CDR3aa: CSVSTGAGELFF; CDR3nt: TGCAGCGTATCCACAGGGGCCGGGGAGCTGTTTTTT; d_gene: TRBD1; j_gene: TRBJ2-2; v_gene: TRBV29-1; abundance: .
CDR3aa: CASSLSRYSNQPQHF; CDR3nt: TGTGCCAGCAGCTTGTCGAGGTATAGCAATCAGCCCCAGCATTTT; d_gene: .; j_gene: TRBJ1-5; v_gene: TRBV5-5; abundance: .
CDR3aa: CASSLWAGGVSADTQYF; CDR3nt: TGTGCCAGCAGCTTGTGGGCGGGGGGAGTTTCGGCAGATACGCAGTATTTT; d_gene: TRBD2; j_gene: TRBJ2-3; v_gene: TRBV5-6; abundance: .
CDR3aa: CASRTGGGTDTQYF; CDR3nt: TGTGCCAGCCGGACAGGCGGCGGCACAGATACGCAGTATTTT; d_gene: TRBD1; j_gene: TRBJ2-3; v_gene: TRBV2; abundance: .
CDR3aa: CASSPGSGANTGELFF; CDR3nt: TGCGCCAGCAGCCCGGGGAGCGGGGCGAACACCGGGGAGCTGTTTTTT; d_gene: TRBD2; j_gene: TRBJ2-2; v_gene: TRBV5-1; abundance: .
CDR3aa: CASSVGSGSYNEQFF; CDR3nt: TGTGCCAGCAGCGTAGGGAGCGGTTCCTACAATGAGCAGTTCTTC; d_gene: .; j_gene: TRBJ2-1; v_gene: TRBV9; abundance: .
CDR3aa: CAWRTGREQYF; CDR3nt: TGTGCCTGGAGGACAGGGCGGGAGCAGTACTTC; d_gene: TRBD1; j_gene: TRBJ2-7; v_gene: TRBV30; abundance: few
CDR3aa: CASSRQGWGDEQYF; CDR3nt: TGTGCCAGCAGCCGACAGGGCTGGGGAGACGAGCAGTACTTC; d_gene: TRBD1; j_gene: TRBJ2-7; v_gene: TRBV9; abundance: few
CDR3aa: CASSDGQVYNSPLHF; CDR3nt: TGTGCCAGCAGTGATGGACAGGTCTATAATTCACCCCTCCACTTT; d_gene: TRBD1; j_gene: TRBJ1-6; v_gene: TRBV6-1; abundance: .